The clone carrying this T cell receptor beta chain was counted a single time. This specimen belongs to a study of blood T cells in healthy people across ages. This CDR3 comprises 14 residues. Germline V gives CDR1 SEHNR, CDR2 FQNEAQ (reference sequence). Trimming took off 1 base at V and 3 bases at J, with 9 bases between the two ends. Through a sample-barcoded 5' primer and a J-beta primer mix, a second PCR was run for roughly 6 to 12 cycles. MiXCR, run by TCRdb on the 5' RACE reads, gives a single entry per CDR3 protein. Here the sample spans 600,000 to 650,000 distinct CDR3 sequences, about 54% being singletons.

The source material was blood. The J gene is TRBJ2-5, the V gene TRBV7-9; D is tentatively TRBD1 or TRBD2 (5 bases each). This clonotype was sampled from a man between 60 and 75 years old in good health. This chain's CDR3 is CASSLGDAEETQYF. The DNA of the CDR3 is TGTGCCAGCAGCTTAGGGGACGCCGAAGAGACCCAGTACTTC.